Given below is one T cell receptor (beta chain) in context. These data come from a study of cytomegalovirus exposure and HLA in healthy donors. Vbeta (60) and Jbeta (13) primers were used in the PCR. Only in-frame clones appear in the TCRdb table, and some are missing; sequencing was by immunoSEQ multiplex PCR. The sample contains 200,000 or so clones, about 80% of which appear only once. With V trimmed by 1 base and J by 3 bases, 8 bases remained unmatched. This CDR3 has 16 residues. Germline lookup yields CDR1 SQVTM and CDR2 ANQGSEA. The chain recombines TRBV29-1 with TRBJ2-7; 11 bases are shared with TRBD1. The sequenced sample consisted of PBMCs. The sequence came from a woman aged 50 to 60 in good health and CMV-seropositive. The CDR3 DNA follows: TGCAGCGTTGAAGTGGGACAGGGGGTTCTAGACTACGAGCAGTACTTC. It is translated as CSVEVGQGVLDYEQYF.